This T cell receptor (beta chain) is from a study of blood T cell repertoires in COVID-19. Profiled with immunoSEQ multiplex PCR; TCRdb holds only in-frame clones, not every one. The sample holds 200,000 to 250,000 clones, about four fifths seen once. There are 16 residues in the CDR3. The ends were cut back, 6 bases at V and 3 bases at J, with 21 bases in the middle. The germline V gene has CDR1 SGHTA and CDR2 FQGNSA. The clonotype was recovered from a woman in her 70s with acute or convalescent COVID-19. The chain joins TRBV7-2 to TRBJ2-7; TRBD2 is a possible D gene (7 bases). The sequenced material came from peripheral blood. The CDR3 bases are TGTGCCAGCAGTTATTTGGCGGGGGCCGTACTCTACGAGCAGTACTTC. Translation: CASSYLAGAVLYEQYF.